These 29 T cell receptor beta chains were all obtained from the same sample, sequenced in a study of post-analysis software for immune sequencing data. Unique molecular identifiers were present in the TCR beta cDNA libraries. TCRdb re-analysed the PCR reads in MiXCR, keeping a single row per CDR3 protein. The sample has hundreds of thousands of distinct CDR3 sequences; around 64% are singletons. Their target antigens are unknown. Study outcomes and limitations: With TRBV5-6, TRBV5-1 and TRBV20-1 included, several TRBV segments were more frequent in patients than in controls.

Material for sequencing was blood. The origin of the receptors is a girl aged 2-15 years with multiple sclerosis.

The rearrangement joins TRBV2 to TRBJ2-1; possibly TRBD1 for D (5 bases). The CDR3 is made up of 14 amino acids. Germline-derived CDR1 and CDR2 are SNHLY and FYNNEI. Trimming removed 1 base at V and 6 bases at J, with 10 bases between. The CDR3: CASSEGQGLNEQFF. CDR3 nucleotides: TGTGCCAGCAGTGAAGGCCAGGGCCTCAATGAGCAGTTCTTC.

This rearrangement joins TRBV4-2 to TRBJ2-3; the D call may be TRBD1 or TRBD2 (5 bases each). V lost 4 bases, J lost 1 base, and 12 bases lay in between. The germline gives CDR1 LGHNA, CDR2 YNFKEQ. The length of the CDR3 is 15 residues. CDR3 nucleotides: TGTGCCAGCAGCCGGGGACCACCCGGCACAGATACGCAGTATTTT. Translated: CASSRGPPGTDTQYF.

The CDR3 loop reads CSVTGAAGGGETQYF. The CDR3 nucleotides are TGCAGCGTGACGGGCGCAGCGGGGGGTGGGGAGACCCAGTACTTC. The gene calls are TRBV29-1 and TRBJ2-5; 9 bases map to TRBD2. The ends lost 6 bases at V and 5 bases at J; junction bases unmatched: 13. The CDR3 contains 15 residues. Germline-derived CDR1 and CDR2 are SQVTM and ANQGSEA.

There are a few counts of this clonotype. The CDR3 bases are TGTGCCAGCTCATTCCTAGCGGGGGAAGAGACCCAGTACTTC. Its translation: CASSFLAGEETQYF. The chain has TRBV18 and TRBJ2-7; 10 bases are shared with TRBD2. The better agreement between TRBJ2-5 and the DNA end casts doubt on the J call. The germline V gene encodes CDR1 KGHSH and CDR2 LQKENI. This CDR3 comprises 14 residues.

The V gene is TRBV6-5, the J gene TRBJ2-5, with 8 bases fitting TRBD2. After removal of 0 bases from V and 5 bases from J, the junction contained 11 bases not matched to a gene. The CDR3 sequence is 17 residues long. Germline lookup yields CDR1 MNHEY and CDR2 SVGAGI. CDR3: CASSYSSPAGVGETQYF. CDR3 nucleotides: TGTGCCAGCAGTTACTCGAGTCCAGCGGGAGTTGGTGAGACCCAGTACTTC.

The chain combines TRBV7-2 with TRBJ2-7; 8 bases agree with TRBD2. This CDR3 comprises 15 residues. Per the germline V gene, CDR1 is SGHTA and CDR2 is FQGNSA. The V segment lost 6 bases and the J segment 2 bases; nucleotides outside the gene matches: 9. CDR3 sequence reads: CASSLLQAGAYEQYF. CDR3 sequence (DNA): TGTGCCAGCAGTCTCCTCCAAGCGGGGGCCTACGAGCAGTACTTC.

The rearrangement joins TRBV6-6 to TRBJ2-7; maybe TRBD2 (6 bases). V was cut by 6 bases and J by 10 bases, with 19 bases left in between. This CDR3 spans 13 amino acids. In germline, CDR1 is MNHNY, CDR2 SVGAGI (reference sequence). The CDR3 sequence is CASRAPSRRDQYF. CDR3 nucleotide sequence: TGTGCCAGCAGGGCTCCAAGTAGGAGGGACCAGTACTTC.

The chain couples TRBV7-8 to TRBJ1-2; 11 nucleotides agree with TRBD1. The length of the CDR3 is 17 residues. Germline-derived CDR1 and CDR2 are SGHVS and FQNEAQ. V lost 1 base, J lost 4 bases, and 8 bases stayed unmatched. This CDR3 is CASSLGSDRGRLYGYTF. CDR3 DNA sequence: TGTGCCAGCAGCTTAGGATCGGACAGGGGGCGCCTCTATGGCTACACCTTC.

This clonotype has only a few counts. The rearrangement links TRBV9 to TRBJ1-4; D gene ambiguous. From germline, CDR1 is SGDLS and CDR2 YYNGEE. V shed 2 bases and J shed 4 bases, with 9 bases lying between them. The CDR3 length is 14 residues. Here the CDR3 DNA reads TGTGCCAGCAGCGTCGGGCAGATTAATGAAAAACTGTTTTTT. Protein: CASSVGQINEKLFF.

In this sample, this clonotype turned up a few times. The chain carries TRBV7-2 and TRBJ2-3; weak D call: TRBD2 (6 bases). CDR1 is SGHTA, CDR2 FQGNSA, per germline. Trimming pared 2 bases from V and 4 bases from J, leaving 16 bases between. The CDR3 is made up of 16 amino acids. In DNA form, the CDR3 reads TGTGCCAGCAGCTTACGTGTCGGGAGTGGCGCAGATACGCAGTATTTT. It yields the protein CASSLRVGSGADTQYF. The complete variable domain, with remaining parts taken from reference TRBV7-2 and TRBJ2-3, reads GAGVSQSPSNKVTEKGKDVELRCDPISGHTALYWYRQSLGQGLEFLIYFQGNSAPDKSGLPSDRFSAERTGGSVSTLTIQRTQQEDSAVYLCASSLRVGSGADTQYFGPGTRLTVL.

The chain couples TRBV6-2 or TRBV6-3 to TRBJ2-7, with 8 bases lining up with TRBD2. Judging by the DNA end, TRBJ2-5 fits better; the J call may be wrong. The V gene's germline CDR1 is MNHEY and CDR2 SVGEGT. The length of the CDR3 is 15 residues. The CDR3 DNA follows: TGTGCCAGCAGTTATAGTATAGCGGGACAAGAGACCCAGTACTTC. Translated: CASSYSIAGQETQYF.

The sample holds one count of this clonotype. The genes are TRBV27 and TRBJ2-1; 9 bases match TRBD2. The CDR3 runs 20 residues. Germline loops: CDR1 MNHEY, CDR2 SMNVEV (reference sequence). The V and J ends lost 6 bases and 4 bases, in that order; junction bases with no gene match: 22. The CDR3 region has the DNA TGTGCCAGCAGCTATCATAAACCCGTGGGTAGCGGGAGTAATTACAATGAGCAGTTCTTC. Its protein is CASSYHKPVGSGSNYNEQFF.

This clonotype was detected a few times. V is TRBV5-1 and J is TRBJ1-1, with no clear D. V was clipped by 0 bases and J by 1 base, with 13 bases between them. The CDR3 extends over 16 amino acids. CDR1 and CDR2 from the germline V gene are SGHRS and YFSETQ. The CDR3 sequence: CASSLELGRENTEAFF. CDR3 DNA sequence: TGCGCCAGCAGCTTGGAATTGGGTAGGGAGAACACTGAAGCTTTCTTT.

This rearrangement joins TRBV20-1 to TRBJ2-1, with 7 bases identical to TRBD2. CDR1 DFQATT and CDR2 SNEGSKA come from the germline V gene (reference sequence). The CDR3 covers 18 residues. The V segment lost 0 bases and the J segment 8 bases; nucleotides outside the gene matches: 19. For the CDR3, the DNA is TGCAGTGCTAGAGAAAGGTATGAGGGGAGGACTAGGACCCATGAGCAGTTCTTC. This codes for CSARERYEGRTRTHEQFF.

The V call is TRBV12-3 or TRBV12-4, the J call TRBJ1-5; maybe TRBD1 (5 bases). With 6 bases removed from V and 0 bases from J, the gap between germline ends came to 18 bases. The CDR3 sequence is 17 residues long. CDR3 in DNA: TGTGCCAGCAGACCGGGACCCCCGATAGGTAGCAATCAGCCCCAGCATTTT. Translation: CASRPGPPIGSNQPQHF.

This chain uses TRBV7-6 with TRBJ2-1; no clear D gene. CDR1 and CDR2 (germline): SGHVS, FNYEAQ. V lost 4 bases, J lost 8 bases, and 12 bases lay in between. The CDR3 is made up of 13 amino acids. CDR3 amino acids: CASSSYQRHEQFF. The CDR3 DNA reads as TGTGCCAGCAGCTCCTACCAACGTCATGAGCAGTTCTTC. Using reference TRBV7-6 and TRBJ2-1 for the parts outside the CDR3, the full variable domain is GAGVSQSPRYKVTKRGQDVALRCDPISGHVSLYWYRQALGQGPEFLTYFNYEAQQDKSGLPNDRFSAERPEGSISTLTIQRTEQRDSAMYRCASSSYQRHEQFFGPGTRLTVL.

The chain combines TRBV5-1 with TRBJ2-1; TRBD1 or TRBD2 may be the D gene (5 bases each). The CDR3 spans 13 residues. Per the germline V gene, CDR1 is SGHRS and CDR2 is YFSETQ. V lost 5 bases to trimming and J lost 6 bases, with 12 bases between them. CDR3 region: CASRSLRGNEQFF. CDR3 DNA sequence: TGCGCCAGCAGATCATTGAGGGGCAATGAGCAGTTCTTC. Combining the CDR3 with reference TRBV5-1 and TRBJ2-1 gives the whole variable domain KAGVTQTPRYLIKTRGQQVTLSCSPISGHRSVSWYQQTPGQGLQFLFEYFSETQRNKGNFPGRFSGRQFSNSRSEMNVSTLELGDSALYLCASRSLRGNEQFFGPGTRLTVL.

The rearrangement uses TRBV20-1 and TRBJ1-5, with 7 bases identical to TRBD1. CDR3 length: 14 amino acids. V lost 4 bases to trimming and J lost 4 bases; unmatched junction nucleotides: 7. Germline assignment: CDR1 DFQATT and CDR2 SNEGSKA (reference sequence). CDR3 protein: CSAITGVRNQPQHF. CDR3 nucleotides: TGCAGTGCTATTACAGGGGTTCGAAATCAGCCCCAGCATTTT.

CDR3 DNA: TGTGCCAGCAGGACCGCTGCAGGGGCCTACGAGCAGTACTTC. Its translation: CASRTAAGAYEQYF. This sequence joins TRBV6-5 and TRBJ2-5, with a tentative D call TRBD1 (6 bases). The J call may be mistaken, given a closer DNA end match to TRBJ2-7. The length of the CDR3 is 14 residues. Germline loops: CDR1 MNHEY, CDR2 SVGAGI.

The chain has TRBV11-2 and TRBJ2-4; D possibly uses TRBD1 or TRBD2 (5 bases each). The CDR3 has 16 amino acids. Germline CDR1 reads SGHAT; CDR2 reads FQNNGV. Trimming left V 5 bases short and J 1 base short, with 15 bases between. The CDR3 DNA sequence: TGTGCCAGCAGCGTTACGGGACCAGGGGCCAAAAACATTCAGTACTTC. It specifies CASSVTGPGAKNIQYF.

CDR3 residues: CSANSDGVSYNEQFF. The CDR3, as DNA: TGCAGTGCAAATTCAGACGGTGTCTCCTACAATGAGCAGTTCTTC. The V and J genes are TRBV20-1 and TRBJ2-1, with no clear D. Per germline, CDR1 DFQATT and CDR2 SNEGSKA (reference sequence). V lost 6 bases to trimming and J lost 0 bases, with 15 bases between them. The CDR3 has 15 residues.

This chain uses TRBV20-1 with TRBJ2-5, with 13 bases aligning to TRBD2. The CDR3 runs 15 residues. The J segment lost 0 bases and the V segment lost 6 bases, leaving 4 bases of the junction unmatched. The germline gives CDR1 DFQATT, CDR2 SNEGSKA (reference sequence). This CDR3 reads CSAKGTSGNQETQYF. The CDR3 DNA follows: TGCAGTGCCAAGGGGACTAGCGGGAACCAAGAGACCCAGTACTTC.

The CDR3 protein is CASSPTGRAPLHF. The CDR3 DNA reads TGTGCCAGCAGCCCGACAGGGAGGGCACCCCTCCACTTT. The chain combines TRBV5-6 with TRBJ1-6; 7 bases align to TRBD1. CDR1 and CDR2 from the germline V gene are SGHDT and YYEEEE. The CDR3 is 13 residues long. V shed 4 bases, J shed 11 bases, and the junction held 6 bases outside the gene matches.

This rearrangement joins TRBV3-1 to TRBJ2-1; D tentatively reads TRBD1 or TRBD2 (5 bases each). CDR1 and CDR2 (germline): LGHDT, YNNKEL (reference sequence). Trimming pared 0 bases from V and 3 bases from J, leaving 12 bases between. This CDR3 has 16 residues. CDR3 DNA: TGTGCCAGCAGCCAAGATGCCGGGACGATCTACAATGAGCAGTTCTTC. This encodes CASSQDAGTIYNEQFF.

The chain has TRBV7-9 and TRBJ1-6; D gene unclear. The V and J ends lost 5 bases and 6 bases respectively, with 8 bases between them. CDR1 is SEHNR, CDR2 FQNEAQ, per germline (reference sequence). There are 13 residues in the CDR3. The CDR3 coding sequence is TGTGCCAGCAGCGGCCCGGCTAATTCACCCCTCCACTTT. Its protein product is CASSGPANSPLHF.

The rearrangement links TRBV29-1 to TRBJ2-7; D is uncertain. The better agreement between TRBJ2-5 and the DNA end casts doubt on the J call. Germline V lookup: CDR1 SQVTM, CDR2 ANQGSEA. The CDR3 has 12 residues. The CDR3, as DNA: TGCAGCGTTGTGTCATCCGGGGAGACCCAGTACTTC. Its translation: CSVVSSGETQYF.

The chain employs TRBV7-2 and TRBJ1-1; D remains unclear. Trimming cost V 3 bases and J 3 bases, with 14 bases left between them. The CDR3 totals 15 residues. CDR1 is SGHTA and CDR2 is FQGNSA in the germline V gene. In nucleotides, the CDR3 is TGTGCCAGCAGCTTGTTTAAGGTCCGGGACACTGAAGCTTTCTTT. This translates into CASSLFKVRDTEAFF.

V is TRBV4-1 and J is TRBJ2-5; 8 bases align to TRBD1. The J call could be wrong; TRBJ2-7 is a better fit for the DNA end. This CDR3 is built from 17 residues. CDR1 and CDR2 from the germline V gene are MGHRA and YSYEKL. The DNA of the CDR3 is TGCGCCAGCAGCCAACTGACCAGCAGGGGGCCTACCTACGAGCAGTACTTC. Translated, it gives CASSQLTSRGPTYEQYF.

This chain connects TRBV12-3 or TRBV12-4 to TRBJ2-1; either TRBD1 or TRBD2 may supply D (5 bases each). This CDR3 comprises 15 residues. V dropped 2 bases and J dropped 9 bases, with 17 bases sitting between them. CDR3 sequence: CASSLRGREEGEQFF. CDR3 bases: TGTGCCAGCAGTTTACGGGGCAGAGAGGAAGGTGAGCAGTTCTTC.